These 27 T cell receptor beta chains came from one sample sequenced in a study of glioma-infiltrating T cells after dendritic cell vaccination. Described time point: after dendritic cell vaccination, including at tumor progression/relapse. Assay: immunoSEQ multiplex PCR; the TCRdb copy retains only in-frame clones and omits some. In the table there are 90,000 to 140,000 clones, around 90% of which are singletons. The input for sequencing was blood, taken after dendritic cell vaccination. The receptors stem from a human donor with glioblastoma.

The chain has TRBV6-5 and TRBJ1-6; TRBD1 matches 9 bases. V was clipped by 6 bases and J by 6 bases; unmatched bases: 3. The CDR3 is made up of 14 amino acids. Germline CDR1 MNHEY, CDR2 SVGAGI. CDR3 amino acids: CASRGQGGNSPLHF. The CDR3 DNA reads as TGTGCCAGCAGGGGACAGGGCGGTAATTCACCCCTCCACTTT.

The CDR3 sequence: CASSLDGQNTYEQYF. The CDR3 coding sequence is TGCGCCAGCAGCTTGGATGGACAGAACACCTACGAGCAGTACTTC. The chain uses TRBV5-1 and TRBJ2-7, with TRBD1 as a possible D gene (6 bases). The V gene's germline CDR1 is SGHRS and CDR2 YFSETQ. Trimming took 0 bases from V and 2 from J, leaving 12 bases between them. The CDR3 contains 15 residues.

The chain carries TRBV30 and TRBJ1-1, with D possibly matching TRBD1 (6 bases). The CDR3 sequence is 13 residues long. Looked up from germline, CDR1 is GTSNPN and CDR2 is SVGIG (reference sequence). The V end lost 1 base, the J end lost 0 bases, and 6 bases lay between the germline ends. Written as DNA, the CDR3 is TGTGCCTGGAGTGCAGGGGTGAACACTGAAGCTTTCTTT. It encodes CAWSAGVNTEAFF. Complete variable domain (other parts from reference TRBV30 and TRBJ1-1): SQTIHQWPATLVQPVGSPLSLECTVEGTSNPNLYWYRQAAGRGLQLLFYSVGIGQISSEVPQNLSASRPQDRQFILSSKKLLLSDSGFYLCAWSAGVNTEAFFGQGTRLTVV.

The DNA for the CDR3 is TGTGCCAGCAGTTCCTCGACTAGCGGGTTGGTAGATACGCAGTATTTT. Amino acids: CASSSSTSGLVDTQYF. The rearrangement uses TRBV27 and TRBJ2-3, with TRBD2 identical over 10 bases. The CDR3 runs to 16 residues. Germline-derived CDR1 and CDR2 are MNHEY and SMNVEV (reference sequence). V lost 4 bases and J lost 5; bases outside the gene matches: 9.

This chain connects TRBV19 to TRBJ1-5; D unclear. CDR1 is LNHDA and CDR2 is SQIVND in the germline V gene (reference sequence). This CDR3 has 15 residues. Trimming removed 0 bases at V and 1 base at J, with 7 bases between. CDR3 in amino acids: CASSIEGESNQPQHF. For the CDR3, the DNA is TGTGCCAGTAGTATAGAGGGCGAAAGCAATCAGCCCCAGCATTTT.

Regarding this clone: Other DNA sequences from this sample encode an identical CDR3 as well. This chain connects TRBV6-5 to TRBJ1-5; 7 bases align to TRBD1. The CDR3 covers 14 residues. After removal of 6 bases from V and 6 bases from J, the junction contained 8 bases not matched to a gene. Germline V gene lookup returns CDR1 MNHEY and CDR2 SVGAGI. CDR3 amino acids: CASSPTGVGQPQHF. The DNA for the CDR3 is TGTGCCAGCAGCCCCACAGGGGTGGGTCAGCCCCAGCATTTT.

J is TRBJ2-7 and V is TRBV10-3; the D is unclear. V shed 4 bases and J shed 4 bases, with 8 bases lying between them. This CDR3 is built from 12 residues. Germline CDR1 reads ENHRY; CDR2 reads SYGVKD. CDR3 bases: TGTGCCATCAGTGGATCGGGTTACGAGCAGTACTTC. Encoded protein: CAISGSGYEQYF.

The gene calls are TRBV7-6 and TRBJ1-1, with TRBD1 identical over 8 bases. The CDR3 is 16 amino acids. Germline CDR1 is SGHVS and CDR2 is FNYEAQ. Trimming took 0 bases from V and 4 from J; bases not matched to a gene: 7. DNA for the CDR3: TGTGCCAGCAGCTTAGCAGTGACAGGGGTAGGCACTGAAGCTTTCTTT. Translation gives CASSLAVTGVGTEAFF.

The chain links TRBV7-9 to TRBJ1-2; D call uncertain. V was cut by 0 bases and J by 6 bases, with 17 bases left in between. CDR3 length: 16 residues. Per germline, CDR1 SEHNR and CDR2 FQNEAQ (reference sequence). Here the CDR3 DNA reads TGTGCCAGCAGCTTAGCGTCCCAGGCCTTTTGGGATGGCTACACCTTC. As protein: CASSLASQAFWDGYTF.

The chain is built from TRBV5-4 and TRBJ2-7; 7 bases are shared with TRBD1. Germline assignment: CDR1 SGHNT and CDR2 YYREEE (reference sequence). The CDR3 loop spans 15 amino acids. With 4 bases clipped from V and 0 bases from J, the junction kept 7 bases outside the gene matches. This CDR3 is CASSTRGQNSYEQYF. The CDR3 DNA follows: TGTGCCAGCAGCACCCGGGGACAGAACTCCTACGAGCAGTACTTC.

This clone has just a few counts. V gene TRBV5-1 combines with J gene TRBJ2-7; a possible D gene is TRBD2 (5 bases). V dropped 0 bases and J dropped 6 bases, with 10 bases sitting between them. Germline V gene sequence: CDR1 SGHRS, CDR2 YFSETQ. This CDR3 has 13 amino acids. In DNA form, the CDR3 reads TGCGCCAGCAGCTTGGATGGACTGGGCGAGCAGTACTTC. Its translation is CASSLDGLGEQYF. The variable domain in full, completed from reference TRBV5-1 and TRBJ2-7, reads KAGVTQTPRYLIKTRGQQVTLSCSPISGHRSVSWYQQTPGQGLQFLFEYFSETQRNKGNFPGRFSGRQFSNSRSEMNVSTLELGDSALYLCASSLDGLGEQYFGPGTRLTVT.

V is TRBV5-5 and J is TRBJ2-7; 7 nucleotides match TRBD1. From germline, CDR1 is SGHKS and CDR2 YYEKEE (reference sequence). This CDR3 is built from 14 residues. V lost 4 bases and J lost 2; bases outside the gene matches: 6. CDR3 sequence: CASSPRQGPYEQYF. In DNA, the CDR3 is TGTGCCAGCAGCCCGCGACAGGGACCCTACGAGCAGTACTTC.

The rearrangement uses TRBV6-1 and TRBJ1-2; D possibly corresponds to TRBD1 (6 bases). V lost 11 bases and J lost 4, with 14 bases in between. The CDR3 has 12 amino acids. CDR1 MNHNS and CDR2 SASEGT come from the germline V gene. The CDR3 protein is CASRDTSYGYTF. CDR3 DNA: TGTGCCTCCCGGGACACATCCTATGGCTACACCTTC.

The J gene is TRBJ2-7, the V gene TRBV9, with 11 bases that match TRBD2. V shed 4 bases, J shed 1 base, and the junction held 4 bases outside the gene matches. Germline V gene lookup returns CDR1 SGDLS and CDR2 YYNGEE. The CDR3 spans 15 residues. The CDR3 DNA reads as TGTGCCAGCAGCCGTAGCGGGGGGGTTTCCTACGAGCAGTACTTC. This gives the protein CASSRSGGVSYEQYF.

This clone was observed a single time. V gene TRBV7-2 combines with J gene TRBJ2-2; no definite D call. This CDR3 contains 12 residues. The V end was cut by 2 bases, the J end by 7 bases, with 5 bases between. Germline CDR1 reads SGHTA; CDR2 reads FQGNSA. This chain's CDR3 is CASSLYGGELFF. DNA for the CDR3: TGTGCCAGCAGCTTATACGGCGGGGAGCTGTTTTTT.

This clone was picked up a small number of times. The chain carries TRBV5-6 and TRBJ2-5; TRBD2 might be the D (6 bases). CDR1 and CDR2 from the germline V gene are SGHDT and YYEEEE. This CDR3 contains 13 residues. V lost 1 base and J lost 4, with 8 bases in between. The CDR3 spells CASSLTLAETQYF. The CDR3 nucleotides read TGTGCCAGCAGCTTGACACTAGCAGAGACCCAGTACTTC.

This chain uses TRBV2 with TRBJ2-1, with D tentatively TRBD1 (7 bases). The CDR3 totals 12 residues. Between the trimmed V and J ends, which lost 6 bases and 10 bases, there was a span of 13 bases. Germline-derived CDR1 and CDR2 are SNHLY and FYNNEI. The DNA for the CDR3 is TGTGCCAGCAGCCTACAGGGGAGGGAGCAGTTCTTC. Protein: CASSLQGREQFF.

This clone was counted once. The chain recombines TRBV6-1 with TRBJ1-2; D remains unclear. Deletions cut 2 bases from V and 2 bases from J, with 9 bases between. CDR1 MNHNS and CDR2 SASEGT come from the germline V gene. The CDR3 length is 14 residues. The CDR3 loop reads CASSEFAANYGYTF. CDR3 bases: TGTGCCAGCAGTGAATTCGCGGCCAACTATGGCTACACCTTC.

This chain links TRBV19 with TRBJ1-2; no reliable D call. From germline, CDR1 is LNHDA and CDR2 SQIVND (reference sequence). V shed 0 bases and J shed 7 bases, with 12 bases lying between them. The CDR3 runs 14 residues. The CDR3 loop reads CASSIDRWRGGYTF. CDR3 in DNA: TGTGCCAGTAGTATAGATCGGTGGAGAGGTGGCTACACCTTC.

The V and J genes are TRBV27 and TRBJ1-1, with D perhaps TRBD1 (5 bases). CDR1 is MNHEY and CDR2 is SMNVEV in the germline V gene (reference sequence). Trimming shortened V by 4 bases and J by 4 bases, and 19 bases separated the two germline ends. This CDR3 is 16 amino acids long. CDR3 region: CASSSPRQRTVTEAFF. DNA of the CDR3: TGTGCCAGCAGTTCCCCCCGACAGAGGACGGTCACTGAAGCTTTCTTT.

This chain's CDR3 is CASTRDTYTEAFF. In DNA form, the CDR3 reads TGCGCCAGCACCCGGGACACTTACACTGAAGCTTTCTTT. The chain combines TRBV10-2 with TRBJ1-1, with a tentative D call TRBD1 (6 bases). The germline V gene encodes CDR1 WSHSY and CDR2 SAAADI. The CDR3 covers 13 residues. Trimming removed 7 bases from V and 3 bases from J, with 12 bases in between.

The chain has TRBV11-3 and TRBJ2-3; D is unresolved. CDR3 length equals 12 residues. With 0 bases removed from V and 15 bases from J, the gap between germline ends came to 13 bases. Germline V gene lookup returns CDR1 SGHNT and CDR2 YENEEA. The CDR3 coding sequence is TGTGCCAGCAGCTTAGACAGGCAGTGGGTCTATTTT. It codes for CASSLDRQWVYF.

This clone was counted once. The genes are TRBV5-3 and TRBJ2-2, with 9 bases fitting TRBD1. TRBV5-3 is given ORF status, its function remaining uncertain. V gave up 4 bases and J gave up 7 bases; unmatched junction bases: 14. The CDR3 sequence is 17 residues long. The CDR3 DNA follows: TGTGCCAGAAGCCAGCCGGGACAGGGATATGGAGACGGGGAGCTGTTTTTT. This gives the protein CARSQPGQGYGDGELFF.

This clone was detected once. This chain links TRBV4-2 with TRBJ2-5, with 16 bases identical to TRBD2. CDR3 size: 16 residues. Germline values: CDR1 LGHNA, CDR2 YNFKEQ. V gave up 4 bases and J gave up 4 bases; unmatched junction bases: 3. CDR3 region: CASSPGTSGGAETQYF. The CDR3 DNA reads TGTGCCAGCAGCCCCGGGACTAGCGGGGGGGCAGAGACCCAGTACTTC.

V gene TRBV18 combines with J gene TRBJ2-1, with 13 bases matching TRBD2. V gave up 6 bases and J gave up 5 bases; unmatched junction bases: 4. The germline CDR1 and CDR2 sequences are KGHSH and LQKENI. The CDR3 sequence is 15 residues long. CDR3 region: CASSPGTSGDNEQFF. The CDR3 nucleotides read TGTGCCAGCTCCCCGGGGACTAGCGGGGACAATGAGCAGTTCTTC.

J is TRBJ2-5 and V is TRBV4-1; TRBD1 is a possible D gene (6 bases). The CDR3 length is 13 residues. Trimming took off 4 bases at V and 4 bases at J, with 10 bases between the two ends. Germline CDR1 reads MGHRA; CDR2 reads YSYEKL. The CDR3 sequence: CASSLLGGETQYF. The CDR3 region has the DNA TGCGCCAGCAGCCTACTAGGGGGAGAGACCCAGTACTTC.

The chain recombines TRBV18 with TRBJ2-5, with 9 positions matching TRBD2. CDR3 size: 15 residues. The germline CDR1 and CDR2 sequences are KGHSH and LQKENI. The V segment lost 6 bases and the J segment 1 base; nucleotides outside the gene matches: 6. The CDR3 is CASSQRTSAQETQYF. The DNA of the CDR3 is TGTGCCAGCTCCCAGAGGACTAGCGCCCAAGAGACCCAGTACTTC.